This T cell receptor (beta chain) derives from a study of blood T cells in healthy people across ages. The individuals who served as donors were healthy Caucasians living in Russia, aged about 6 to 100. A J-beta primer mix and a sample-barcoded 5' primer were used in a second PCR of roughly 6 to 11 cycles. Every sample produced at least 3 million CDR3-containing paired-end reads. TCRdb recomputed calls from the 5' RACE reads with MiXCR, one row per CDR3 protein. The data show around 580,000 distinct CDR3 sequences, with more than 45% seen just once and 20% to 25% held by the top ten. The sample taken for sequencing was blood. The source is a man older than 75 in good health.

CDR3: CASTHRDQETQYF. The CDR3 region has the DNA TGTGCCAGCACCCACAGGGATCAAGAGACCCAGTACTTC. The chain carries TRBV2 and TRBJ2-5, with D maybe TRBD1 (6 bases). The CDR3 spans 13 residues. Per the germline V gene, CDR1 is SNHLY and CDR2 is FYNNEI. V was cut by 7 bases and J by 2 bases, with 11 bases left in between.